This T cell receptor (beta chain) was sequenced in a study of Graves' ophthalmopathy and Graves' hyperthyroidism (dated by TCRdb to 2016 to 2019). As for the study more broadly: Peripheral blood was collected at initial diagnosis, prior to any treatment. The study used TCR beta repertoire signatures to distinguish Graves' ophthalmopathy from Graves' hyperthyroidism and to predict progression to ophthalmopathy. To explore V-J signatures that separate ophthalmopathy from hyperthyroidism, a discovery set of about 100 patients was enrolled, consisting of more than 40 with ophthalmopathy and some 56 with stable hyperthyroidism. In total, around 130 blood samples were TCR-sequenced: fewer than 50 ophthalmopathy, approximately 75 hyperthyroidism and 17 hyperthyroidism-to-ophthalmopathy patients. Once sampling was done, hyperthyroidism patients were given methimazole at a starting dose of 30 mg daily, while ophthalmopathy patients were given high-dose intravenous methylprednisolone. An independent validation cohort was composed of 18 hyperthyroidism patients and approximately 15 patients who later progressed from hyperthyroidism to ophthalmopathy. T-cell repertoires of thyroid tissue and blood were compared in more than five hyperthyroidism patients. Broad study findings and their caveats: Sample size was not statistically predetermined, and group allocation was not concealed from the investigators. In validation, the model predicted ophthalmopathy progression with more than 70% sensitivity and approximately 78% specificity; eleven to twelve predicted patients were CT-confirmed with GO in a median of approximately 6.5 months. The 13-signature model separated ophthalmopathy from stable hyperthyroidism with approximately 90% sensitivity and around 84% specificity in cross-validation, and 80%/75% in the test set. Most expanded thyroid clonotypes with a frequency above 0.001 also appeared in blood, which suggests that blood repertoires may reflect the immune response in the thyroid.

Trimming costs V 0 bases and J 6 bases, and their ends lie 12 bases apart. From the cysteine up to the phenylalanine, the CDR3 has a length of 14 residues. The retained sequence is limited to the CDR3, 42 bases, with the frame set at the first base. CDR1 and CDR2 (SQVTM, ANQGSEA) derive from the germline V gene. For repertoire sequencing, the TCR beta CDR3 regions were amplified from RNA transcripts. HTBI primers and the Qiagen OneStep RT-PCR kit were used in a first-round RT-PCR, which was followed by a second-round multiplex PCR, size selection and purification. Libraries were sequenced on an Illumina HiSeq2000 using paired-end 100 bp reads. The published analysis was carried out like this. SOAPnuke was used to process the reads, removing any read that contained adapters or uncalled bases, had a mean Phred below 15, or lacked an exact match to the constant primer or identifier. COPE v1.2.5 was used to merge high-quality paired reads. Unique nucleotide sequences were defined as clonotypes and aligned to IMGT TRB V, D and J references using MiTCR v1.1. The analysis was limited to V-J combinations with a frequency above 0.0001, which together covered about 99% of the repertoires. For each V-J combination, a TCR clonal expansion and chaos score was defined as the ratio of F50 clonal expansion to chaos observed in the TCRdist matrix. Welch's t-statistics and random forest were used to narrow the features down to 13 V-J combinations, which were then fed into a naive Bayes classifier. The similarity between thyroid and blood repertoires was quantified using the Morisita-Horn index. The public reads were quality trimmed at Q25 with fastp and then assembled into clones with MiXCR by TCRdb, keeping productive beta chains. Merged by CDR3 protein, the rows form single entries marked with the most common genes and DNA. The V and J calls, along with clone size, are taken from TCRdb and not from the paper's own processing. The sample table records 650,000 to 800,000 distinct CDR3 sequences; about two fifths of these occur just once. Of the sample, more than 2.5% falls within the top ten clones.

Ophthalmopathy patients had moderately to severely active disease, Clinical Activity Score of at least 3, NOSPECS grade of at least 4, and disease duration under 3 months. Patients were excluded if they had other autoimmune diseases, uncontrolled infections, pregnancy or lactation. Diagnosis was based on clinical symptoms, serum thyroxine, TRAb, thyroid ultrasound and orbital computed tomography. Ficoll-Paque density gradient centrifugation was used to isolate PBMCs from 8.5 to 10 ml of fresh peripheral blood. Total RNA was extracted using Trizol reagent, and RNA quality was checked on an Agilent 2100 Bioanalyzer. Concerning this clonotype itself: Its antigen target is currently unknown. Base qualities are not at hand, and no much larger clone is one base apart.

Sequencing was performed on peripheral blood. The sequence is built from TRBV29-1 and TRBJ2-1; a tentative D call is TRBD1 (6 bases match). The sequence was obtained from an adult man with Graves' ophthalmopathy. The CDR3 region: CSVEDQGRINEQFF. The DNA sequence is given as TGCAGCGTTGAAGATCAGGGGCGAATCAATGAGCAGTTCTTC.